This TCR beta chain emerged from a study of T-cell reconstitution after alpha-beta-depleted transplantation in children. As to this clonotype: Its specificity is not known.

Study-level results: Newly produced T cells mostly provided counts and TCRbeta diversity after one year, as hyperexpanded clones declined. Reportedly, only several hundred clones from non-depleted graft cells drove alpha-beta T-cell counts at about two months.

Unique molecular identifiers featured in how the TCRbeta library was prepared. TCRdb reprocessed the PCR reads with MiXCR, giving one entry per CDR3 protein. The sample has some 87,000 distinct CDR3 sequences, about a sixth seen once. The receptor's source is a male patient between 2 and 10 years old who had a stem cell transplant for acute lymphoblastic leukemia, so the T cells may come from the graft donor. The specimen comprised PBMCs, mostly from graft donor cells, sampled 180 days after TCRalphabeta/CD19-depleted stem cell transplant.

The CDR3 protein is CSVEGVGDYGANVLTF. DNA for the CDR3: TGCAGCGTTGAGGGGGTAGGGGATTACGGGGCCAACGTCCTGACTTTC. The chain couples TRBV29-1 to TRBJ2-6; possibly TRBD1 or TRBD2 for D (5 bases each). The V end was cut by 3 bases, the J end by 4 bases, with 16 bases between. CDR3 length equals 16 residues. In germline, CDR1 is SQVTM, CDR2 ANQGSEA.